A single sample is the source of the 16 T cell receptor beta chains below, sequenced in a study of monozygotic twins with inflammatory bowel disease (dated by TCRdb to about 2019). The method behind the library was 5' RACE. Sequencer: Illumina HiSeq 2500. TCRdb reprocessed the reads into one record per CDR3 protein sequence, lacking DNA. Per the sample table, the count is 300,000 to 350,000 distinct CDR3 sequences. The top ten clones comprise 2% to 2.5% of the sample. Material for sequencing was blood. The receptor set was obtained from a human donor with ulcerative colitis or Crohn's disease, or a healthy co-twin of an affected twin (not recorded which).

The chain joins TRBV7-9 to TRBJ1-2. From germline, CDR1 is SEHNR and CDR2 FQNEAQ (reference sequence). CDR3 length: 14 residues. CDR3 region: CASSLVRGIDGYTF.

The genes are TRBV5-1 and TRBJ2-7; TCRdb outputs TRBD2, but without DNA this stays unchecked. This CDR3 is 16 amino acids long. Germline assignment: CDR1 SGHRS and CDR2 YFSETQ. CDR3 loop: CASSPAASGPTYEQYF.

The J gene is TRBJ2-7, the V gene TRBV20-1. The CDR3 is made up of 16 amino acids. In germline, CDR1 is DFQATT, CDR2 SNEGSKA (reference sequence). The CDR3 sequence: CSARDPLELDSYEQYF.

The V and J genes are TRBV20-1 and TRBJ2-5; the D gene TCRdb calls, TRBD1, cannot be checked with no DNA. CDR1 DFQATT and CDR2 SNEGSKA come from the germline V gene (reference sequence). This CDR3 has 16 residues. The CDR3: CSARGDRREGQETQYF.

The chain has TRBV6-1 and TRBJ2-3. The CDR3 extends over 14 amino acids. Germline lookup yields CDR1 MNHNS and CDR2 SASEGT. This chain's CDR3 is CASKWTPSTDTQYF.

V usage is TRBV20-1 and J usage is TRBJ1-5. CDR1 is DFQATT, CDR2 SNEGSKA, per germline (reference sequence). The CDR3 length is 13 residues. The CDR3 spells CSARANPNQPQHF.

The chain carries TRBV5-1 and TRBJ2-2. Germline V lookup: CDR1 SGHRS, CDR2 YFSETQ. The CDR3 runs to 14 residues. The CDR3 protein is CASSLEGNTGELFF.

V is TRBV3-1 and J is TRBJ1-1. CDR3 length: 12 amino acids. Per germline, CDR1 LGHDT and CDR2 YNNKEL (reference sequence). Here the CDR3 reads CASSGLNTEAFF.

This chain links TRBV18 with TRBJ2-5; TCRdb designates TRBD1, a call that cannot be tested without DNA. The CDR3 totals 18 residues. Germline values: CDR1 KGHSH, CDR2 LQKENI. The chain's CDR3 is CASSPATGRAQLGETQYF.

The V call is TRBV18, the J call TRBJ2-7. Germline CDR1 is KGHSH and CDR2 is LQKENI. This CDR3 spans 16 amino acids. CDR3 protein: CASSPARGTGLYEQYF. Filled out from reference TRBV18 and TRBJ2-7, the complete variable domain reads NAGVMQNPRHLVRRRGQEARLRCSPMKGHSHVYWYRQLPEEGLKFMVYLQKENIIDESGMPKERFSAEFPKEGPSILRIQQVVRGDSAAYFCASSPARGTGLYEQYFGPGTRLTVT.

The chain links TRBV20-1 to TRBJ2-7. From germline, CDR1 is DFQATT and CDR2 SNEGSKA (reference sequence). The CDR3 is 15 amino acids. CDR3: CSARNSDRGSYEQYF.

CDR3: CASSQLLGEQFF. This sequence joins TRBV7-2 and TRBJ2-1. From germline, CDR1 is SGHTA and CDR2 FQGNSA. This CDR3 spans 12 amino acids.

The rearrangement links TRBV6-2 or TRBV6-3 to TRBJ1-5; as DNA is missing, the TRBD1 call by TCRdb cannot be tested. Germline loops: CDR1 MNHEY, CDR2 SVGEGT. The CDR3 contains 17 residues. The CDR3 protein is CASSHGGTGHGNQPQHF.

The V and J genes are TRBV24-1 and TRBJ2-2; TCRdb gives TRBD1 as the D gene, but with no DNA this cannot be confirmed. Germline CDR1 and CDR2: KGHDR and SFDVKD. The CDR3 extends over 16 amino acids. The CDR3 is CATSDPTGANTGELFF.

V usage is TRBV18 and J usage is TRBJ2-5; TCRdb calls TRBD2, which cannot be checked without DNA. The CDR3 is 16 amino acids. The germline CDR1 and CDR2 sequences are KGHSH and LQKENI. The CDR3 loop is CASSTTGLAGQETQYF. The variable domain in full, with the rest retrieved from reference TRBV18 and TRBJ2-5, is NAGVMQNPRHLVRRRGQEARLRCSPMKGHSHVYWYRQLPEEGLKFMVYLQKENIIDESGMPKERFSAEFPKEGPSILRIQQVVRGDSAAYFCASSTTGLAGQETQYFGPGTRLLVL.

This chain connects TRBV5-1 to TRBJ1-4; the D call of TRBD1 rests on TCRdb alone, since no DNA is present to check it. The V gene's germline CDR1 is SGHRS and CDR2 YFSETQ. CDR3 length: 14 amino acids. The CDR3 sequence: CASRVGTANEKLFF. Drawing the rest from reference TRBV5-1 and TRBJ1-4, the complete variable domain is KAGVTQTPRYLIKTRGQQVTLSCSPISGHRSVSWYQQTPGQGLQFLFEYFSETQRNKGNFPGRFSGRQFSNSRSEMNVSTLELGDSALYLCASRVGTANEKLFFGSGTQLSVL.